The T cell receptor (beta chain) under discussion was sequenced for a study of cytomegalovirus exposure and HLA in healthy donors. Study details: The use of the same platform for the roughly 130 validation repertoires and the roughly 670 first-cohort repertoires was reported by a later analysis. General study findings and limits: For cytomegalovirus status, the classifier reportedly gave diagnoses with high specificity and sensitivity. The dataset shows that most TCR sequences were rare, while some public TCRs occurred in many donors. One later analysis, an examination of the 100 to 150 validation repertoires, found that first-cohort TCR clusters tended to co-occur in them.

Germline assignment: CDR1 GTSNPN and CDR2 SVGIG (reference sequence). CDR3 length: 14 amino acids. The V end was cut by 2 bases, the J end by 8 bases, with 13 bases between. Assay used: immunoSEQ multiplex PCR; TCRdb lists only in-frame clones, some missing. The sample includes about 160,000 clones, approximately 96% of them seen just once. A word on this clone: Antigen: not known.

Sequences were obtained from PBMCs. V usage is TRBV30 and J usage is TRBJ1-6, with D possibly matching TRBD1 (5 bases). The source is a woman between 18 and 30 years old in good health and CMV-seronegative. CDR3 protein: CAWSNGGRDSPLHF. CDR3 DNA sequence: TGTGCCTGGAGTAACGGGGGTAGGGATTCACCCCTCCACTTT.